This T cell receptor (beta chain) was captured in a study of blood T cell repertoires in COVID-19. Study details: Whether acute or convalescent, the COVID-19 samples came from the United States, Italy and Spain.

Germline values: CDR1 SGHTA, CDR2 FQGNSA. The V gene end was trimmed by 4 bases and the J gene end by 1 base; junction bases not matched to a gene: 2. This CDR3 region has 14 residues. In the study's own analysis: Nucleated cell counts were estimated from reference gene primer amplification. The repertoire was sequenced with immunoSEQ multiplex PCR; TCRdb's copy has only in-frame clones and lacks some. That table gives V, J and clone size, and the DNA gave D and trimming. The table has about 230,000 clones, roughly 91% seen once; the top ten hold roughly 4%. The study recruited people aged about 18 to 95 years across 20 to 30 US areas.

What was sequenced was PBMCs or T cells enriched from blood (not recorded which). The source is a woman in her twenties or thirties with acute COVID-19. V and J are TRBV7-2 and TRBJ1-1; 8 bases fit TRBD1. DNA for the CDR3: TGTGCCAGCAGCTCGGGACAGGCGAACACTGAAGCTTTCTTT. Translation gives CASSSGQANTEAFF.